Presented here are 7 T cell receptor beta chains from one specimen sequenced in a study of shared clonotypes between healthy human individuals. Measured with immunoSEQ multiplex PCR; TCRdb has only the in-frame clones, and not every one. The repertoire holds under 2.5 million clones, with just under 95% as singletons. Specimen: naive CD4+ T cells from PBMCs. Subset noted: CD45RA+ positively selected. These receptors were obtained from a man younger than 35 in good health. Some clones in this sample may be carry-over from other donors' samples.

The chain has TRBV27 and TRBJ1-1; no clear D. V gave up 4 bases and J gave up 2 bases, with 8 bases separating them. The CDR3 runs to 13 residues. Per the germline V gene, CDR1 is MNHEY and CDR2 is SMNVEV (reference sequence). The CDR3 DNA sequence: TGTGCCAGCAGTTCTTATACTAACACTGAAGCTTTCTTT. The encoded protein is CASSSYTNTEAFF.

The chain links TRBV7-9 to TRBJ2-5, with D hard to call. The V end lost 2 bases, the J end lost 3 bases, and 10 bases lay between the germline ends. CDR3 length: 14 amino acids. Looked up from germline, CDR1 is SEHNR and CDR2 is FQNEAQ (reference sequence). As DNA, the CDR3 is TGTGCCAGCAGCTTAAGGCAGGCCGAAGAGACCCAGTACTTC. Amino acids: CASSLRQAEETQYF.

CDR3 sequence (DNA): TGCGCCAGCAGCCATGTAAGGACTAGCGGAACCACAGATACGCAGTATTTT. Protein product: CASSHVRTSGTTDTQYF. The chain recombines TRBV4-1 with TRBJ2-3; 10 positions match TRBD2. The CDR3 length is 17 residues. The germline gives CDR1 MGHRA, CDR2 YSYEKL. J gave up 2 bases and V 3 bases, and 8 bases lay outside the gene matches.

The DNA for the CDR3 is TGTGCCAGCAGCCAGAACAGGGGCACCTACAATGAGCAGTTCTTC. Translating gives CASSQNRGTYNEQFF. This chain links TRBV7-2 with TRBJ2-1; TRBD1 aligns across 7 bases. Germline CDR1 is SGHTA and CDR2 is FQGNSA. The J segment lost 2 bases and the V segment lost 5 bases, leaving 6 bases of the junction unmatched. The CDR3 is 15 residues long. Looking up the rest from reference TRBV7-2 and TRBJ2-1 gives the full variable domain: GAGVSQSPSNKVTEKGKDVELRCDPISGHTALYWYRQSLGQGLEFLIYFQGNSAPDKSGLPSDRFSAERTGGSVSTLTIQRTQQEDSAVYLCASSQNRGTYNEQFFGPGTRLTVL.

This clone is a singleton in its sample. This chain uses TRBV10-3 with TRBJ1-1; D is unresolved. The CDR3 extends over 13 amino acids. Germline CDR1 and CDR2: ENHRY and SYGVKD. Deletions cut 10 bases from V and 5 bases from J, with 17 bases between. The chain's CDR3 is CATDRAPGTEAFF. CDR3 nucleotide sequence: TGTGCCACCGACCGGGCCCCGGGTACTGAAGCTTTCTTT.

The rearrangement uses TRBV19 and TRBJ1-5, with D possibly TRBD1 on 5 matching bases. This CDR3 has 13 residues. Germline assignment: CDR1 LNHDA and CDR2 SQIVND (reference sequence). Trimming cost V 7 bases and J 4 bases, with 11 bases left between them. The CDR3: CASKGRINQPQHF. The CDR3 DNA is TGTGCCAGTAAGGGACGCATAAATCAGCCCCAGCATTTT.

The V gene is TRBV18, the J gene TRBJ2-4; 8 bases are a match to TRBD1. Germline V CDR1 and CDR2: KGHSH, LQKENI. Losses at the gene ends were 3 bases for V and 3 bases for J; bases not matched to a gene: 4. The CDR3 has 15 residues. The CDR3 nucleotides read TGTGCCAGCTCACCGCCCGACAGGGGCAAAAACATTCAGTACTTC. This codes for CASSPPDRGKNIQYF.